The entry below gives a single TCR beta chain sequence along with its context. Its target is not known. This record belongs to a study of ipilimumab plus nivolumab after autologous stem cell transplantation. Study-wide background: Both relapsed and primary refractory DLBCL were included. Study results and caveats: The authors say TCR, Treg and microbiome findings warrant further study.

Patients got ipilimumab 1 mg/kg beginning 14 to 28 days post-transplant. Patients got 3 mg/kg IV nivolumab weeks 1, 4, 7, 10, then biweekly through week 26. V gave up 6 bases and J gave up 9 bases; unmatched junction bases: 7. CDR1 MNHEY and CDR2 SVGAGI come from the germline V gene. CDR3 length: 13 residues. TCRdb keeps only in-frame clones here, not all; method: immunoSEQ multiplex PCR. The sample records some 16,000 clones, about 80% being singletons. This chain links TRBV6-5 with TRBJ1-5; 8 nucleotides agree with TRBD1. This receptor was obtained from a male donor with diffuse large B-cell lymphoma. This material consisted of PBMCs, taken in a trial of ipilimumab plus nivolumab as post-transplant consolidation. CDR3 DNA sequence: TGTGCCAGCAGCAGGACAGGGTATCGGCCCCAGCATTTT. It is translated as CASSRTGYRPQHF.